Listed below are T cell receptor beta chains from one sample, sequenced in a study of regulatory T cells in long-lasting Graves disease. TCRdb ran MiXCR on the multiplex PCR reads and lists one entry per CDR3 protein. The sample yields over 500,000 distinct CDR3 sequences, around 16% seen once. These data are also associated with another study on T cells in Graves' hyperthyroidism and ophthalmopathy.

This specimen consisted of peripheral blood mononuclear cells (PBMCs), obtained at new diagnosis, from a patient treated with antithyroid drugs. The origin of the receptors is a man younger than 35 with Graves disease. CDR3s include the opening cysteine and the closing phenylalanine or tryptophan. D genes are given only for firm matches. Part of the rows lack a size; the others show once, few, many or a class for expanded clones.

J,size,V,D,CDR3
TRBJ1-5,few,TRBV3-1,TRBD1,CASSQGQGGNQPQHF
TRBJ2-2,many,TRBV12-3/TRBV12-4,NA,CASSSGTPNTGELFF
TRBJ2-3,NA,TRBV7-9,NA,CASSLGVGNTDTQYF
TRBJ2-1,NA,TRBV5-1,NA,CASSEGHNEQFF
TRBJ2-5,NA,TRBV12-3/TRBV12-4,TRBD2,CASSPTLGLAGEETQYF
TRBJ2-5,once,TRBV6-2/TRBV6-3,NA,CASSEIGKGETQYF
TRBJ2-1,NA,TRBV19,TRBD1,CASSPPRQGTRSYEQFF
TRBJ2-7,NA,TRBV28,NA,CASSPDFSYEQYF
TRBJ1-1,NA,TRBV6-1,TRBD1,CASSGLTGGEAFF
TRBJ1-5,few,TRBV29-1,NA,CSVGEHSNQPQHF
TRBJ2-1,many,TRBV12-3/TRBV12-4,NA,CASSLIRRSHDEQFF
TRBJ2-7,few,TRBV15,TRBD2,CATSRKVGTSGSYEQYF
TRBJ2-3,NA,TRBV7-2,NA,CASNLLDKRHTQYF
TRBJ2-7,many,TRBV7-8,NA,CASSLERGNRYEQYF
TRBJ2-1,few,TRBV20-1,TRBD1,CSALRQGEYNEQFF
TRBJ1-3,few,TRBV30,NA,CAWSGAQRGNTIYF
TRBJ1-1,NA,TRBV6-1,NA,CVSHYRDTLNPNTEAFF
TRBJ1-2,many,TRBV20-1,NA,CSATDGGGWYGYTF
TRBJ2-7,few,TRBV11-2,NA,CTSSLRWAEQYF
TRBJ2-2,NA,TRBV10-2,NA,CASGGLGPVLNTGELFF
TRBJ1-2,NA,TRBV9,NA,CASSTRGGGYTF
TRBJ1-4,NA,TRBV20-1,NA,CSARDPGEVNEKLFF
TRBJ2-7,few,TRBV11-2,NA,CASSLDLGTDEQYF
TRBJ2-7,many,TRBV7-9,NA,CASSFRETYEQYF
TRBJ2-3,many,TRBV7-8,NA,CASSSKRWGTDTQYF
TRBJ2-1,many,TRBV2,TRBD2,CASTSESGEYNEQFF
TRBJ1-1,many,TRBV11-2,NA,CASSPIYGEVGTEAFF
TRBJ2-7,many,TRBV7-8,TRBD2,CASSPHPGTSGYEQYF
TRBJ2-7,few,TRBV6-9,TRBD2,CASSFSSGGSYEQYF
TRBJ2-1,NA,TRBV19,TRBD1,CASSPRDRGLFDEQFF
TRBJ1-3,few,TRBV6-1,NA,CASSTGTHGNTIYF
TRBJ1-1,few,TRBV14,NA,CASTRAEGTEAFF
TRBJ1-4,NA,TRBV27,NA,CASRPRAFEKLFF
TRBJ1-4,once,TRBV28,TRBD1,CASASRGRGNEKLFF
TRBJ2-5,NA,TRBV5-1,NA,CASSLVDPSPQETQYF
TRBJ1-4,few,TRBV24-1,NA,CATGDSGTTNEKLFF
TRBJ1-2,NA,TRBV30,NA,CAWSEGGAGGYTF
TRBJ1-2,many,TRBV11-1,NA,CASSLMGQTYGYTF
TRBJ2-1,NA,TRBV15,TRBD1,CATSRARGQVGYNEQFF